One and the same sample provided the 3 T cell receptor beta chains below, sequenced in a study of T cell responses to AZD1222 COVID-19 vaccine. The protocol was immunoSEQ multiplex PCR, while the TCRdb copy is restricted to in-frame clones and leaves out a portion. The table lists some 120,000 clones, roughly 92% of them singletons, with roughly 1.5% in the top ten. The specimen comprised peripheral blood, sampled 28 days after the second AZD1222 dose. All receptors come from an adult who received the AZD1222 COVID-19 vaccine.

This rearrangement joins TRBV11-2 to TRBJ2-1; D tentatively fits TRBD1 or TRBD2 (5 bases each). V lost 6 bases to trimming and J lost 10 bases, with 13 bases between them. The CDR3 has 12 residues. Germline loops: CDR1 SGHAT, CDR2 FQNNGV. CDR3: CASSSRGGEQFF. For the CDR3, the DNA is TGTGCCAGCAGTTCGAGGGGCGGCGAGCAGTTCTTC.

The V call is TRBV7-9, the J call TRBJ1-2; D not resolved. The CDR3 loop spans 13 amino acids. V was clipped by 3 bases and J by 4 bases, with 9 bases between them. CDR1 and CDR2 from the germline V gene are SEHNR and FQNEAQ (reference sequence). The CDR3 bases are TGTGCCAGCAGCTTGGGCGGAATCTATGGCTACACCTTC. It encodes CASSLGGIYGYTF.

V gene TRBV5-6 combines with J gene TRBJ1-5, with unresolved D. This CDR3 comprises 13 residues. Trimming took off 0 bases at V and 7 bases at J, with 8 bases between the two ends. Germline lookup yields CDR1 SGHDT and CDR2 YYEEEE. The DNA for the CDR3 is TGTGCCAGCAGCTTGGAGGTAGGGCAGCCCCAGCATTTT. This codes for CASSLEVGQPQHF.